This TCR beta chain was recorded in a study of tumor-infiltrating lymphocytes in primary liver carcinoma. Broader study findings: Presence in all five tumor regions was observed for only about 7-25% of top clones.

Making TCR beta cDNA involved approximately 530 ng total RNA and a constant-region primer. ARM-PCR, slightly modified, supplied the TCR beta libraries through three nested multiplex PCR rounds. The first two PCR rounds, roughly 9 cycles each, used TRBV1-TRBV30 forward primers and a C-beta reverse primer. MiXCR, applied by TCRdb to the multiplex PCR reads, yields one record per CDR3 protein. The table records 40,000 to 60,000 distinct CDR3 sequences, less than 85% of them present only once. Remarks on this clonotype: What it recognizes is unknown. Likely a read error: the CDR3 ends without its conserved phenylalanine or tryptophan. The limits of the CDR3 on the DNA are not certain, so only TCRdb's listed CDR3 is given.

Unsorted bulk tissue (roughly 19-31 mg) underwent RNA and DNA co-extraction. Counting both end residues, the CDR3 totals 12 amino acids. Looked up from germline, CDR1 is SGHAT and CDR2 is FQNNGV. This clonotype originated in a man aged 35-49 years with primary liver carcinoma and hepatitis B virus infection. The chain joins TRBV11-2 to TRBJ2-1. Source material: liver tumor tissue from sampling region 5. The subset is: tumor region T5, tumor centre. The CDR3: CASSLVGNEWFI.